This T cell receptor (beta chain) was captured in a study of T cell responses to AZD1222 COVID-19 vaccine. Findings of the study overall: Scientists sampled the repertoires only once the peak T cell response had passed. CD4 TCRs associated with vaccination spanned spike, dominating at 160-218 and 743-854. In a largely white British group with more females than males, clonal diversity was possibly underestimated. Just six AZD1222 recipients were seropositive at baseline.

TCRdb's table, derived via immunoSEQ multiplex PCR, lists solely in-frame clones and lacks some. The sample has 80,000 or so clones, about 83% seen once. Trimming removed 1 base at V and 9 bases at J, with 7 bases between. The CDR3 is 12 amino acids. From germline, CDR1 is LNHDA and CDR2 SQIVND (reference sequence). A single count supports this clone. Antigen specificity is unknown. The sample here was peripheral blood, taken 28 days after the second dose of the MenACWY control vaccine. V and J are TRBV19 and TRBJ2-1; possibly TRBD1 for D (5 bases). This TCR was sampled from an adult who received the MenACWY meningococcal vaccine as a control. DNA of the CDR3: TGTGCCAGTAGTATAGCCCAGGGTGAGCAGTTCTTC. This sequence encodes CASSIAQGEQFF.